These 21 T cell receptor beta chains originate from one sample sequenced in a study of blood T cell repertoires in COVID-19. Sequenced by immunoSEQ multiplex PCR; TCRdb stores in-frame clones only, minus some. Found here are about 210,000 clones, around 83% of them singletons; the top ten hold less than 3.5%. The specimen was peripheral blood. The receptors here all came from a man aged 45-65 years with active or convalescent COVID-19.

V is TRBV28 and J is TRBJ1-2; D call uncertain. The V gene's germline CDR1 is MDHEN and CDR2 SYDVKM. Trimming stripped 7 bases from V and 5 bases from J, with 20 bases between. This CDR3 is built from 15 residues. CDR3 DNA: TGTGCCAGCATGGTCCCGGGATCGACCCTTTATGGCTACACCTTC. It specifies CASMVPGSTLYGYTF.

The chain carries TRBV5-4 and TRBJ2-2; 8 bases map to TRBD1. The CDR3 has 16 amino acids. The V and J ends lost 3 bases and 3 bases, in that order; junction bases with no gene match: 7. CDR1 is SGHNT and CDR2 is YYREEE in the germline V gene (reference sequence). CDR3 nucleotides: TGTGCCAGCAGCTCGGGACAGGTTAGGGACACCGGGGAGCTGTTTTTT. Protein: CASSSGQVRDTGELFF.

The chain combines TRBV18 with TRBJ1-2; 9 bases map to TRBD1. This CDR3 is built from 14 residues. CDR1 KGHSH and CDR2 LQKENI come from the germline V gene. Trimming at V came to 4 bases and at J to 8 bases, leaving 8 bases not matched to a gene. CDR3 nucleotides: TGTGCCAGCTCACGATCCGGGACAGGGTACGGCTACACCTTC. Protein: CASSRSGTGYGYTF.

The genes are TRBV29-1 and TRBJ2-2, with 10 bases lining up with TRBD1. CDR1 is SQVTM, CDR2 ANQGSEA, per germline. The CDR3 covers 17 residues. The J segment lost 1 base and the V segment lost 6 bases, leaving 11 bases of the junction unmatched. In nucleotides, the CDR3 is TGCAGCGTGGGGTCCGACAGGGGGCGAGGGAACACCGGGGAGCTGTTTTTT. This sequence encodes CSVGSDRGRGNTGELFF.

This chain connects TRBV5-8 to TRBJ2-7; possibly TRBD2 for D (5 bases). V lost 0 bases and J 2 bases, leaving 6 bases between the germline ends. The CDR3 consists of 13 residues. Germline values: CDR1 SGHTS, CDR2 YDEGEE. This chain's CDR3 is CASSLGLTYEQYF. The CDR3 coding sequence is TGTGCCAGCAGCTTGGGACTAACCTACGAGCAGTACTTC.

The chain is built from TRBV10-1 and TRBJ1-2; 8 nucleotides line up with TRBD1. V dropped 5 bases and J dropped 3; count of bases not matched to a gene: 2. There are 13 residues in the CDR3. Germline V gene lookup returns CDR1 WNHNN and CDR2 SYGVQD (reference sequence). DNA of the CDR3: TGCGCCAGCAGTCAGGGGGCTGACTATGGCTACACCTTC. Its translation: CASSQGADYGYTF.

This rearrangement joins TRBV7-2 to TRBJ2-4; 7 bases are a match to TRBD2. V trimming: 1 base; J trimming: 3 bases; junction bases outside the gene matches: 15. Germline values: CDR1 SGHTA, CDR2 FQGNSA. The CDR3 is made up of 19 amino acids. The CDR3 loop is CASSLVRSGGIGDKNIQYF. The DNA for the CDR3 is TGTGCCAGCAGCTTAGTTCGGTCGGGAGGAATCGGAGACAAAAACATTCAGTACTTC.

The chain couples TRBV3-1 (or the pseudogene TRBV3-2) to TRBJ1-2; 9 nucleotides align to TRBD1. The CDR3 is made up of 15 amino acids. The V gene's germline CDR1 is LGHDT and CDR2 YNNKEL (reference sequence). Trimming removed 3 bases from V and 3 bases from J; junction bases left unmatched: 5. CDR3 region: CASSQWDRVHYGYTF. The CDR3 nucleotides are TGTGCCAGCAGCCAGTGGGACAGGGTCCACTATGGCTACACCTTC.

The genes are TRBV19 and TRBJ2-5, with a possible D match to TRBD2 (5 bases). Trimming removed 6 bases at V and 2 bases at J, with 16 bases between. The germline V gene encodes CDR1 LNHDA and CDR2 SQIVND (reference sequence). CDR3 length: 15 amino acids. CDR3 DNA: TGTGCCAGTAGCCCATTCACGAGGACTCAAGAGACCCAGTACTTC. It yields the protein CASSPFTRTQETQYF.

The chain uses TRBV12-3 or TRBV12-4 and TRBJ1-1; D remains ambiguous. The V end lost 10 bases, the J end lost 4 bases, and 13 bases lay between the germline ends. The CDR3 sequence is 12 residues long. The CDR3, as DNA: TGTGCCACCCGTCTTAAACTCACTGAAGCTTTCTTT. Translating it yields CATRLKLTEAFF.

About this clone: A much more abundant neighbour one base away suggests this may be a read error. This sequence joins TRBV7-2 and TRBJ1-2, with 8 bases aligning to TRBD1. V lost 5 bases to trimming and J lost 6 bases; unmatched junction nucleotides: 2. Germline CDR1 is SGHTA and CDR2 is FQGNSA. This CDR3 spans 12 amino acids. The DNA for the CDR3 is TGTGCCAGCAGCAGACAGGGGAATGGCTACACCTTC. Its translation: CASSRQGNGYTF.

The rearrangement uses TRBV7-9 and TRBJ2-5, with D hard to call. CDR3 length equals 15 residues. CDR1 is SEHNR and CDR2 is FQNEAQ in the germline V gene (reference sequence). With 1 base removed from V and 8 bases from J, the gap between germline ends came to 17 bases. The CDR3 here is CASSLENTLAGTQYF. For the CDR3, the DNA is TGTGCCAGCAGCTTAGAAAATACTTTGGCAGGCACCCAGTACTTC.

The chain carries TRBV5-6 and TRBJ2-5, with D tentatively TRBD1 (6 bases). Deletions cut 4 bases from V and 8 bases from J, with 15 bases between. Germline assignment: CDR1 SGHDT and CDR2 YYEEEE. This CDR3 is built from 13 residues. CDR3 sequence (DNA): TGTGCCAGCAGCCAAGGACCAGGGGAAACCCAGTACTTC. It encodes CASSQGPGETQYF. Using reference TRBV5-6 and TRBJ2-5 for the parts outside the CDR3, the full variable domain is DAGVTQSPTHLIKTRGQQVTLRCSPKSGHDTVSWYQQALGQGPQFIFQYYEEEERQRGNFPDRFSGHQFPNYSSELNVNALLLGDSALYLCASSQGPGETQYFGPGTRLLVL.

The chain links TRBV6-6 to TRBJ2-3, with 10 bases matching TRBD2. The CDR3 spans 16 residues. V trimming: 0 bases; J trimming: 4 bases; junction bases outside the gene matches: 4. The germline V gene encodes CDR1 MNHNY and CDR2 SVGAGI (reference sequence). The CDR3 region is CASSYSRTSGPDTQYF. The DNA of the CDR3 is TGTGCCAGCAGTTACTCGAGGACTAGCGGACCAGATACGCAGTATTTT.

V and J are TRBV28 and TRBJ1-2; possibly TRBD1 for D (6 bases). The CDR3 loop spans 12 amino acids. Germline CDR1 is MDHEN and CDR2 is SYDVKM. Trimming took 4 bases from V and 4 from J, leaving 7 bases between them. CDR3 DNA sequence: TGTGCCAGCAGTTCGGACAGCTATGGCTACACCTTC. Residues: CASSSDSYGYTF.

CDR3 residues: CASSRVPYRAEETQYF. CDR3 nucleotides: TGTGCCAGCTCCCGAGTGCCCTACAGGGCGGAAGAGACCCAGTACTTC. The chain recombines TRBV18 with TRBJ2-5; maybe TRBD1 (6 bases). The V end lost 6 bases, the J end lost 3 bases, and 20 bases lay between the germline ends. CDR1 KGHSH and CDR2 LQKENI come from the germline V gene. CDR3 length: 16 residues.

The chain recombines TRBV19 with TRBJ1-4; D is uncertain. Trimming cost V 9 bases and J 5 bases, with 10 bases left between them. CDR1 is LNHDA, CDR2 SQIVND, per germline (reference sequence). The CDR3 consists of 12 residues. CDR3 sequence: CASGTGNEKLFF. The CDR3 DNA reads TGTGCCAGCGGCACGGGGAATGAAAAACTGTTTTTT.

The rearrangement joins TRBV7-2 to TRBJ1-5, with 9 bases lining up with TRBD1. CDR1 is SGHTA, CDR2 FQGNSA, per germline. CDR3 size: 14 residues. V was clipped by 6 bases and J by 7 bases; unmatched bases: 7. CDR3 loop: CASSIQGAQQPQHF. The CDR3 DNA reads TGTGCCAGCAGTATACAGGGGGCACAACAGCCCCAGCATTTT.

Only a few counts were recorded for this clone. The CDR3 DNA follows: TGTGCCAGCTCACCAGGGACTATTTCGGGCGATGAGCAGTTCTTC. Residues: CASSPGTISGDEQFF. The chain has TRBV18 and TRBJ2-1, with 7 bases that match TRBD2. CDR3 length equals 15 residues. Germline V gene data show CDR1 as KGHSH and CDR2 as LQKENI. The V segment lost 2 bases and the J segment 8 bases; nucleotides outside the gene matches: 9.

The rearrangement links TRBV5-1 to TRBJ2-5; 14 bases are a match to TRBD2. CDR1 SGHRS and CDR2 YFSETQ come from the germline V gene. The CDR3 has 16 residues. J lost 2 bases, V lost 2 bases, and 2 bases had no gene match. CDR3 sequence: CASSFGTSGGQETQYF. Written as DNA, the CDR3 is TGCGCCAGCAGCTTTGGGACTAGCGGGGGACAAGAGACCCAGTACTTC.

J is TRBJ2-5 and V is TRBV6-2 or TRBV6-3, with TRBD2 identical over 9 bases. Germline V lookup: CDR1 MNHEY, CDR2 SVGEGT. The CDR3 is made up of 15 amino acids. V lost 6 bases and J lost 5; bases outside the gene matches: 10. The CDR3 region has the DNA TGTGCCAGCAGCTGGGGACTAGCAGGTACCGAGACCCAGTACTTC. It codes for CASSWGLAGTETQYF.